These 9 T cell receptor beta chains were sequenced from one sample in a study of blood T cell repertoires in COVID-19. Some clones are missing from TCRdb's copy, which holds only in-frame ones; the method was immunoSEQ multiplex PCR. Of 320,000 or so clones listed, approximately 88% are singletons. The sequenced sample was PBMCs or T cells enriched from blood (not recorded which). The receptors here all came from a man in his 60s who had recovered from COVID-19.

The chain carries TRBV29-1 and TRBJ1-3; 8 nucleotides match TRBD1. This CDR3 has 14 residues. J was trimmed by 4 bases and V by 8 bases; bases with no gene match: 10. Germline assignment: CDR1 SQVTM and CDR2 ANQGSEA. The CDR3 loop reads CSTRSGGSGNTIYF. The CDR3 coding sequence is TGCAGCACCCGATCAGGGGGCTCAGGAAACACCATATATTTT.

J is TRBJ1-5 and V is TRBV19; perhaps TRBD1 as D (5 bases). CDR1 is LNHDA and CDR2 is SQIVND in the germline V gene (reference sequence). Trimming left V 4 bases short and J 4 bases short, with 8 bases between. The CDR3 contains 13 residues. CDR3 sequence (DNA): TGTGCCAGTAGTAGACAGACTAATCAGCCCCAGCATTTT. It specifies CASSRQTNQPQHF. The full variable domain, rest sourced from reference TRBV19 and TRBJ1-5, is DGGITQSPKYLFRKEGQNVTLSCEQNLNHDAMYWYRQDPGQGLRLIYYSQIVNDFQKGDIAEGYSVSREKKESFPLTVTSAQKNPTAFYLCASSRQTNQPQHFGDGTRLSIL.

In this sample, this clone turned up once. The chain carries TRBV30 and TRBJ1-5, with D unresolved. Deletions cut 5 bases from V and 2 bases from J, with 10 bases between. Germline V gene data show CDR1 as GTSNPN and CDR2 as SVGIG (reference sequence). This CDR3 comprises 13 residues. CDR3: CAWDLGGNQPQHF. In nucleotides, the CDR3 is TGTGCCTGGGACTTGGGAGGCAATCAGCCCCAGCATTTT.

This clone was seen a handful of times. CDR3 in DNA: TGCGCCAGCAGCCGTGGACAGGATAGCAATCAGCCCCAGCATTTT. This translates into CASSRGQDSNQPQHF. V and J are TRBV4-1 and TRBJ1-5; 7 bases match TRBD1. V lost 4 bases to trimming and J lost 0 bases; unmatched junction nucleotides: 3. There are 15 residues in the CDR3. CDR1 and CDR2 from the germline V gene are MGHRA and YSYEKL.

The genes are TRBV27 and TRBJ1-6, with 8 bases aligning to TRBD1. The CDR3 loop spans 13 amino acids. The ends lost 10 bases at V and 13 bases at J; junction bases unmatched: 12. Germline V lookup: CDR1 MNHEY, CDR2 SMNVEV (reference sequence). CDR3 sequence: CATKGQGAQPLHF. CDR3 in DNA: TGTGCCACCAAAGGGCAGGGGGCGCAGCCCCTCCACTTT.

The V gene is TRBV18, the J gene TRBJ1-3, with D maybe TRBD1 (5 bases). The CDR3 spans 15 residues. Germline V gene data show CDR1 as KGHSH and CDR2 as LQKENI. V gave up 5 bases and J gave up 0 bases, with 11 bases separating them. For the CDR3, the DNA is TGTGCCAGCTCAGAGGGACTGCGCTCTGGAAACACCATATATTTT. Its protein is CASSEGLRSGNTIYF.

The chain has TRBV6-5 and TRBJ1-1, with 8 bases identical to TRBD1. Looked up from germline, CDR1 is MNHEY and CDR2 is SVGAGI. The CDR3 consists of 14 residues. With 2 bases clipped from V and 4 bases from J, the junction kept 3 bases outside the gene matches. The CDR3 here is CASSYDRGGTEAFF. The CDR3, as DNA: TGTGCCAGCAGTTACGACAGGGGAGGCACTGAAGCTTTCTTT.

V usage is TRBV11-2 and J usage is TRBJ1-1; D unclear. Germline values: CDR1 SGHAT, CDR2 FQNNGV. The CDR3 totals 13 residues. The V and J ends lost 4 bases and 1 base respectively, with 7 bases between them. The CDR3 nucleotides are TGTGCCAGCAGCTCCTCGGGGAACACTGAAGCTTTCTTT. Translating it yields CASSSSGNTEAFF.

The rearrangement links TRBV10-2 to TRBJ2-1; D is uncertain. The germline V and J ends were trimmed by 3 bases and 11 bases, with 11 bases remaining between them. The CDR3 spans 12 residues. Looked up from germline, CDR1 is WSHSY and CDR2 is SAAADI. The CDR3 here is CASSEIPDQQFF. The CDR3 DNA is TGCGCCAGCAGTGAAATACCAGATCAGCAGTTCTTC.